This T cell receptor beta chain stems from a study of shared clonotypes between healthy human individuals (dated by TCRdb to 2020 to 2021). Regarding the study in general: Three men and two women, aged 18 to 49 years, made up the cohort. Per donor, three plates each were used for CD4 naive and CD4 memory, two for CD8 naive, and one for CD8 memory. The study deeply sequenced blood TCR repertoires of about 5 healthy adults to estimate repertoire size and the extent of clonotype sharing between individuals. To increase sequencing depth and limit assay-specific biases, different laboratories used diverse techniques to prepare libraries and sequence TCR repertoires. Per donor, leukapheresis produced somewhere between about 0.94 and 9.5 billion PBMCs. Overall study results and their limits: Based on pairwise subsampling, the degree of clonotype sharing among donors was expected to be affected by sequencing depth. Sampling was restricted to blood, and TCR repertoires in tissue are likely to differ from TCR repertoires in blood. Naive subsets generally had larger estimated clonotype richness than memory subsets did. About 5% of naive CD4, approximately 3.7% of naive CD8, 2.3% of memory CD4, and around 0.42% of memory CD8 clonotypes were shared across several donors. Because the study included a small number of donors, the genetic and exposure-history diversity represented was limited. Higher generation probabilities were observed for clonotypes shared by all four sorted-subset donors than for non-shared clonotypes. Rarefaction of sorted-subset datasets indicated incomplete sequencing despite the large sequencing depth.

Donors were healthy HIV-negative adults with no recently reported acute infections or vaccinations. Only Caucasian adults living in Nashville, Tennessee, USA were represented among the donors. Magnetic negative selection was used to enrich CD4+ T cells, after which naive cells were positively selected on CD45RA and the negative fraction became the memory subset. After blood collection by leukapheresis, PBMCs were isolated using Ficoll-Histopaque density gradient centrifugation and then cryopreserved in the vapor phase of liquid nitrogen. Analytical flow cytometry was used to check the purity and quantity of every magnetically sorted T cell population. Each sorted fraction had its genomic DNA isolated and then quantified by UV absorbance on a Nanodrop 2000c. Using the deep immunoSEQ assay, multiplex PCR amplified TCR CDR3 regions from genomic DNA. Genomic DNA extracted from each cell subset was distributed evenly over all wells of several immunoSEQ 96-well plates, and each plate served as one replicate. For sorted subsets, around 200 ng genomic DNA, equal to 25,000 to 35,000 T cell genomes, was loaded into each replicate PCR. Purified libraries were quantified with a Qubit 3.0 fluorometer, sized on a Bioanalyzer 2100, and re-quantified with the KAPA Library Quantification kit. Each immunoSEQ 96-well plate was sequenced on its own single-read 150-cycle Illumina NextSeq 550 flow cell. As for how the authors treated the data: Because the immunoSEQ output included only junctional sequences and no quality scores, the filtering could not be the same as the filtering used for full-length reads. Sequences were annotated with PyIR, a Python wrapper for IgBLAST v1.9, and V/J genes and CDR3 were assigned using IMGT germline references. Reads were removed for weak V/J assignments (E-value above 1e-6), missing CDR3, stop codons, out-of-frame junctions, or ambiguous translated residues. V3J clonotypes were defined by identical inferred V gene, J gene, and CDR3 amino acid sequence. Percentage overlap between repertoires was calculated by dividing the number of shared unique clonotypes by the size of the smaller repertoire. Repertoire richness was assessed with RTK rarefaction, the Chao1 estimator, and Recon v2.1 estimates of unobserved clonotypes. Generation probabilities for all TCRbeta clonotypes obtained by the gDNA method from a handful of donors were computed using OLGA. Here the immuneACCESS table is served through TCRdb, limited to in-frame sequences with V and J called. Missing clones are a known gap in these copies; in checked studies unresolved V genes cover under half, and the rest lacks a known reason. V and J calls and clone size are those listed in that table; D and trimming were worked out from the DNA. This sample holds some 1 million clones; around 76% were observed only once. The ten largest clones add up to about 1.5% of the sample.

There are 14 amino acids in the CDR3, from cysteine to phenylalanine inclusive. The read is trimmed to its CDR3 DNA, 42 bases read in frame from base 1. CDR1 SGHKS and CDR2 YYEKEE were looked up in the germline V gene (reference sequence). V loses 5 bases, J loses 0 bases, and the germline ends lie 11 bases apart. About this clone itself: Its target antigen remains unknown. The sample holds no much larger clone one base away, and base qualities are not on file.

Specimen: memory CD4+ T cells sorted from blood. The meaning of the sample's cell subset or site label: CD45RA-negative fraction. The V and J genes are TRBV5-5 and TRBJ1-2; the D gene is unclear. The TCR sequence derives from a man younger than 35 in good health. The DNA sequence is as follows: TGTGCCAGCAGTCCGTTCGATTCTAACTATGGCTACACCTTC. This sequence encodes CASSPFDSNYGYTF.